Each of the 9 T cell receptor beta chains below was sequenced from the same sample in a study of response to subunit inactivated influenza vaccine. TCRdb reprocessed the RT-PCR reads with MiXCR, giving one entry per CDR3 protein. This sample yields 550,000 to 800,000 distinct CDR3 sequences, of which 15% to 19% are seen a single time; under 14% belongs to the top ten. This sample comprised PBMCs from blood, obtained about 11 days after vaccination. The receptors here all came from a man aged 50 to 60 who received an inactivated influenza vaccine.

This rearrangement joins TRBV6-2 or TRBV6-3 to TRBJ2-3; 8 bases align to TRBD1. The CDR3 consists of 15 residues. Germline V gives CDR1 MNHEY, CDR2 SVGEGT. Trimming cost V 4 bases and J 4 bases; bases outside gene matches: 7. The CDR3 sequence: CASSSGTGGADTQYF. The CDR3 DNA sequence: TGTGCCAGCAGTTCCGGGACAGGAGGGGCAGATACGCAGTATTTT.

The chain joins TRBV6-2 or TRBV6-3 to TRBJ1-5; D remains unclear. This CDR3 has 13 amino acids. The germline gives CDR1 MNHEY, CDR2 SVGEGT. The ends were cut back, 0 bases at V and 11 bases at J, with 11 bases in the middle. As DNA, the CDR3 is TGTGCCAGCAGTTACTCCACCGGGAGAGCCCAGCATTTT. Translation: CASSYSTGRAQHF.

J is TRBJ2-3 and V is TRBV5-4; 9 bases are a match to TRBD2. The CDR3 sequence is 16 residues long. The ends lost 3 bases at V and 7 bases at J; junction bases unmatched: 12. Germline loops: CDR1 SGHNT, CDR2 YYREEE (reference sequence). CDR3: CASSWDLAGGPNTQYF. The CDR3 DNA reads as TGTGCCAGCAGCTGGGACCTTGCGGGGGGGCCGAATACGCAGTATTTT. The variable domain in full, with the rest retrieved from reference TRBV5-4 and TRBJ2-3, is ETGVTQSPTHLIKTRGQQVTLRCSSQSGHNTVSWYQQALGQGPQFIFQYYREEENGRGNFPPRFSGLQFPNYSSELNVNALELDDSALYLCASSWDLAGGPNTQYFGPGTRLTVL.

This clonotype was observed a handful of times. The gene calls are TRBV20-1 and TRBJ2-5; 12 positions agree with TRBD2. The CDR3 is made up of 15 amino acids. CDR1 and CDR2 (germline): DFQATT, SNEGSKA (reference sequence). J lost 3 bases, V lost 4 bases, and 6 bases had no gene match. CDR3 nucleotide sequence: TGCAGTGCTACACGACTAGCGGGGGAAGAAGAGACCCAGTACTTC. It encodes CSATRLAGEEETQYF.

This clonotype was seen more than once but under ten times. The rearrangement uses TRBV14 and TRBJ2-2; D remains ambiguous. Germline V gene sequence: CDR1 SGHDN, CDR2 FVKESK. The length of the CDR3 is 16 residues. The germline V and J ends were trimmed by 4 bases and 0 bases, with 12 bases remaining between them. The CDR3 DNA sequence: TGTGCCAGCAGCCGCCTGGGAACTGCGAACACCGGGGAGCTGTTTTTT. It specifies CASSRLGTANTGELFF.

The chain employs TRBV12-3 or TRBV12-4 and TRBJ2-2; D possibly uses TRBD1 or TRBD2 (5 bases each). Trimming took off 6 bases at V and 4 bases at J, with 12 bases between the two ends. The CDR3 is 14 amino acids. The CDR3 reads CASRPGTSTGELFF. The CDR3 bases are TGTGCCAGCAGACCCGGGACCAGCACCGGGGAGCTGTTTTTT.

This clonotype was seen many times. The rearrangement joins TRBV20-1 to TRBJ2-1; the D is unclear. This CDR3 contains 10 residues. Trimming removed 4 bases from V and 5 bases from J, with 3 bases in between. Germline lookup yields CDR1 DFQATT and CDR2 SNEGSKA (reference sequence). CDR3 bases: TGCAGTGCTATCAACAATGAGCAGTTCTTC. Encoded protein: CSAINNEQFF.

The chain employs TRBV5-6 and TRBJ1-1; D is perhaps TRBD1 (5 bases). Germline V gene data show CDR1 as SGHDT and CDR2 as YYEEEE. The CDR3 contains 15 residues. The V end lost 4 bases, the J end lost 3 bases, and 16 bases lay between the germline ends. The CDR3 nucleotides are TGTGCCAGCAGCACCAGGGTCCGAGGTGACACTGAAGCTTTCTTT. Its translation is CASSTRVRGDTEAFF.

For the CDR3, the DNA is TGTGCCAGCAGTTACGACAGGGTACAGACCCAGTACTTC. Residues: CASSYDRVQTQYF. The rearrangement uses TRBV12-3 or TRBV12-4 and TRBJ2-5; TRBD1 matches at 7 bases. There are 13 residues in the CDR3. J lost 6 bases, V lost 4 bases, and 5 bases had no gene match.